This TCR beta chain was recorded in a study of blood T cell repertoires in COVID-19. Turning to the study itself: Both acute and convalescent COVID-19 samples were obtained from the United States, Italy and Spain. PBMCs, B-cell-depleted T cells, or T cells were the source of the cDNA or gDNA that made up the material.

V was pared by 4 bases and J by 6 bases, with 15 bases between. The CDR3 is 14 residues long. Germline V gene lookup returns CDR1 MNHEY and CDR2 SMNVEV (reference sequence). This clone appeared once. Original processing methods: Estimates of nucleated cell counts were drawn from the amplification of reference gene primers. Profiled with immunoSEQ multiplex PCR; TCRdb holds only in-frame clones, not every one. V, J and clone size are those of that table, while D and trimming were read from the DNA. This table has some 200,000 clones, roughly nine tenths appearing once. The receptor was isolated from a woman between 18 and 30 years old in a cohort exposed to, infected with or recovered from COVID-19 (not recorded which). This chain joins TRBV27 and TRBJ1-2, with a tentative D call TRBD1 (6 bases). The specimen was PBMCs or T cells enriched from blood (not recorded which). The chain's CDR3 is CASSSNRALDGYTF. CDR3 nucleotides: TGTGCCAGCAGTTCGAACAGGGCTCTGGATGGCTACACCTTC.